This T cell receptor beta chain was captured by sequencing in a study of T cell responses to AZD1222 COVID-19 vaccine. This table comes from immunoSEQ multiplex PCR, and its TCRdb copy is limited to in-frame clones, with some not included. Of roughly 92,000 clones listed, 85% to 90% are singletons. Trimming took off 6 bases at V and 2 bases at J, with 16 bases between the two ends. This CDR3 has 14 residues. Germline assignment: CDR1 SQVTM and CDR2 ANQGSEA. As concerns this clone: Its antigen is still unknown.

Whole-study findings and limits: Among the donors, most were white British and more were female, and clonal diversity was possibly underestimated.

Material: peripheral blood, obtained 28 days after the second AZD1222 dose. This sequence originates from an adult who received the AZD1222 COVID-19 vaccine. The V gene is TRBV29-1, the J gene TRBJ1-2, with D possibly TRBD1 on 6 matching bases. Here the CDR3 reads CSVYDRNLNYGYTF. The CDR3 DNA sequence: TGCAGCGTCTACGACAGGAACCTAAACTATGGCTACACCTTC.